Following are 9 T cell receptor beta chains from one sample sequenced in a study of PD-1 blockade in mismatch repair-deficient tumors. Only in-frame clones appear in the TCRdb table, and some are missing; sequencing was by immunoSEQ multiplex PCR. In the table there are about 84,000 clones, roughly 80% of which are singletons. The material sequenced was peripheral blood, taken 12 weeks after starting pembrolizumab. The receptor source for this set is an adult with mismatch repair-deficient cancer.

This clone was seen only once. V is TRBV9 and J is TRBJ2-1; TRBD2 is a possible D gene (5 bases). The CDR3 contains 15 residues. Trimming pared 3 bases from V and 3 bases from J, leaving 13 bases between. Germline CDR1 SGDLS, CDR2 YYNGEE. The CDR3 bases are TGTGCCAGCAGCGAAGGAGCGGAGAACTACAATGAGCAGTTCTTC. Translating gives CASSEGAENYNEQFF.

This sequence joins TRBV25-1 and TRBJ1-2, with D possibly being TRBD1 (5 bases). The CDR3 extends over 15 amino acids. V gave up 3 bases and J gave up 2 bases, with 13 bases separating them. CDR1 is MGHDK, CDR2 SYGVNS, per germline. CDR3 sequence reads: CASSDFGTVNYGYTF. CDR3 DNA sequence: TGTGCCAGCAGTGACTTTGGGACGGTGAACTATGGCTACACCTTC.

The chain is built from TRBV9 and TRBJ2-3; possibly TRBD1 or TRBD2 for D (6 bases each). The CDR3 is 15 residues long. Germline-derived CDR1 and CDR2 are SGDLS and YYNGEE. V was clipped by 6 bases and J by 3 bases, with 17 bases between them. The CDR3 bases are TGTGCCAGCACCTCGGAGGGGGATTGGACAGATACGCAGTATTTT. Translated, it gives CASTSEGDWTDTQYF.

The CDR3 loop is CATGRGIEKLFF. CDR3 in DNA: TGTGCCACAGGGAGGGGCATTGAAAAACTGTTTTTT. This chain joins TRBV10-3 and TRBJ1-4, with a tentative D call TRBD1 (5 bases). V lost 10 bases, J lost 7 bases, and 13 bases lay in between. CDR3 length: 12 amino acids. The germline gives CDR1 ENHRY, CDR2 SYGVKD.

The table lists this clone with a few counts. The same CDR3 arises from other DNA sequences in this sample as well. CDR3 protein: CASSDGGNQPQHF. DNA for the CDR3: TGCGCCAGCAGTGATGGGGGGAATCAGCCCCAGCATTTT. This sequence joins TRBV10-2 and TRBJ1-5, with a weak D call TRBD1 (5 bases). CDR1 WSHSY and CDR2 SAAADI come from the germline V gene. The V end was cut by 3 bases, the J end by 4 bases, with 7 bases between. The CDR3 has 13 residues.

The chain combines TRBV19 with TRBJ2-7; 9 nucleotides agree with TRBD1. The V gene end was trimmed by 5 bases and the J gene end by 5 bases; junction bases not matched to a gene: 10. The CDR3 totals 15 residues. Per germline, CDR1 LNHDA and CDR2 SQIVND (reference sequence). CDR3: CASSPRDRVTDEQYF. The CDR3 region has the DNA TGTGCCAGTAGTCCGAGGGACAGGGTAACGGACGAGCAGTACTTC.

The chain is built from TRBV7-6 and TRBJ2-2; no reliable D call. Trimming pared 3 bases from V and 3 bases from J, leaving 14 bases between. Germline V gene lookup returns CDR1 SGHVS and CDR2 FNYEAQ. This CDR3 comprises 16 residues. Written as DNA, the CDR3 is TGTGCCAGCAGCTTCCGGGCCTCGGCGGACACCGGGGAGCTGTTTTTT. It yields the protein CASSFRASADTGELFF. Full variable domain (missing parts from reference TRBV7-6 and TRBJ2-2): GAGVSQSPRYKVTKRGQDVALRCDPISGHVSLYWYRQALGQGPEFLTYFNYEAQQDKSGLPNDRFSAERPEGSISTLTIQRTEQRDSAMYRCASSFRASADTGELFFGEGSRLTVL.

V and J are TRBV11-3 and TRBJ2-1; 12 nucleotides agree with TRBD2. The CDR3 contains 19 residues. Germline V gene data show CDR1 as SGHNT and CDR2 as YENEEA. V gave up 3 bases and J gave up 2 bases; unmatched junction bases: 11. CDR3 nucleotides: TGTGCCAGCAGCTTTAACTATAGGACTAGCGGGACGACCTACAATGAGCAGTTCTTC. Protein product: CASSFNYRTSGTTYNEQFF.

The V and J genes are TRBV12-5 and TRBJ1-2; D perhaps matches TRBD1 (6 bases). Germline V gene data show CDR1 as LGHNT and CDR2 as FRNRAP. The CDR3 is 15 amino acids. V lost 3 bases and J lost 7, with 18 bases in between. CDR3 sequence: CASGLQGMWTSGYTF. The CDR3 DNA reads as TGTGCTAGTGGTTTACAGGGTATGTGGACGAGTGGCTACACCTTC.